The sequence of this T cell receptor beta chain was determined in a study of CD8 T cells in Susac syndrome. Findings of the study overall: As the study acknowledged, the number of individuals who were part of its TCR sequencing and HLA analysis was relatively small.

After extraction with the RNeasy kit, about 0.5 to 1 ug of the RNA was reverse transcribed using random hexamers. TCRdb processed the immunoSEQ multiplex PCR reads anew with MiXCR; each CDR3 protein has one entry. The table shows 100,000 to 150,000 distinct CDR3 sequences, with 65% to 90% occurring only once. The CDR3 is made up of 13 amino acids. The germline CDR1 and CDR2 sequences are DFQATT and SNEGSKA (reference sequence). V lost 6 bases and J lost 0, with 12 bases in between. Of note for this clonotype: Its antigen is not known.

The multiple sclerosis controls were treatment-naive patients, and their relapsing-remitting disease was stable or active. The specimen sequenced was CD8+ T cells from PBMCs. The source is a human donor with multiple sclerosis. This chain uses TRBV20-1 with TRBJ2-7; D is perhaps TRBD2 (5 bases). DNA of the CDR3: TGCAGTGCAAAGGGAGCTCTCTCCTACGAGCAGTACTTC. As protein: CSAKGALSYEQYF.